A selection of T cell receptor beta chains follows, all from one sample in a study of CD8+CD57+ T cells in acquired aplastic anemia. TCRdb itself ran the reads through MiXCR, one entry per CDR3 protein. The table includes 150,000 to 200,000 distinct CDR3 sequences, about 48% detected once. Sequences were obtained from sorted CD4+, CD8+, or CD8+CD57+ T cells (not recorded which) from PBMCs. Every receptor here comes from a human donor in good health. The CDR3 runs from the conserved cysteine through the conserved F or W. The order of the fields is J gene, clone size, D gene, V gene, CDR3 DNA, CDR3 protein. D genes are given only for firm matches. Clone sizes are given selectively: once, few, many, or a class where the clone is expanded.

j_gene: TRBJ2-7; abundance: many; d_gene: TRBD1; v_gene: TRBV27; CDR3nt: TGTGCCAGCGGGAGGACAGGGGGCTACGAGCAGTACTTC; CDR3aa: CASGRTGGYEQYF
j_gene: TRBJ2-2; abundance: .; d_gene: .; v_gene: TRBV9; CDR3nt: TGTGCCAGCAGCACCCGTACCGGGGAGCTGTTTTTT; CDR3aa: CASSTRTGELFF
j_gene: TRBJ1-6; abundance: .; d_gene: .; v_gene: TRBV7-6; CDR3nt: TGTGCCAGCAGCTTAGGTTTCGGTTCACCCCTCCACTTT; CDR3aa: CASSLGFGSPLHF
j_gene: TRBJ1-3; abundance: .; d_gene: TRBD1; v_gene: TRBV19; CDR3nt: TGTGCCAGTAGTATCACAGGGGGCGAAAACACCATATATTTT; CDR3aa: CASSITGGENTIYF
j_gene: TRBJ2-1; abundance: many; d_gene: .; v_gene: TRBV5-8; CDR3nt: TGTGCCAGCACCCGACTCAATGAGCAGTTCTTC; CDR3aa: CASTRLNEQFF
j_gene: TRBJ2-3; abundance: many; d_gene: .; v_gene: TRBV7-9; CDR3nt: TGTGCCAGCAGCCTTGTAGTTCTGGGTTCCACAGATACGCAGTATTTT; CDR3aa: CASSLVVLGSTDTQYF
j_gene: TRBJ2-3; abundance: many; d_gene: .; v_gene: TRBV7-6; CDR3nt: TGTGCCAGCAGCTTAGGGATTGGGCCCACAGATACGCAGTATTTT; CDR3aa: CASSLGIGPTDTQYF
j_gene: TRBJ2-7; abundance: .; d_gene: .; v_gene: TRBV15; CDR3nt: TGTGCCACCAGCAGACGCCCCCCCCGGGACGAGCAGTACTTC; CDR3aa: CATSRRPPRDEQYF
j_gene: TRBJ2-5; abundance: many; d_gene: TRBD2; v_gene: TRBV3-1; CDR3nt: TGTGCCAGCAGGGGGACTAGCGGGGGACCCAGGGGAGAGACCCAGTACTTC; CDR3aa: CASRGTSGGPRGETQYF
j_gene: TRBJ1-1; abundance: many; d_gene: TRBD1; v_gene: TRBV5-4; CDR3nt: TGTGCCAGCAGCTTACAGGGGATGAACACTGAAGCTTTCTTT; CDR3aa: CASSLQGMNTEAFF
j_gene: TRBJ1-2; abundance: .; d_gene: .; v_gene: TRBV12-3/TRBV12-4; CDR3nt: TGTGCCAGCAGTATAAGGGATAACTATGGCTACACCTTC; CDR3aa: CASSIRDNYGYTF
j_gene: TRBJ2-3; abundance: .; d_gene: .; v_gene: TRBV27; CDR3nt: TGTGCCAGCAGGGACGGGATTCTTACAGATACGCAGTATTTT; CDR3aa: CASRDGILTDTQYF
j_gene: TRBJ2-3; abundance: .; d_gene: .; v_gene: TRBV9; CDR3nt: TGTGCCAGCAGCGTTGGGACCAGCCCGAACACAGATACGCAGTATTTT; CDR3aa: CASSVGTSPNTDTQYF